These 11 T cell receptor beta chains were all obtained from the same sample, sequenced in a study of shared clonotypes between healthy human individuals. Only in-frame clones appear in the TCRdb table, and some are missing; sequencing was by immunoSEQ multiplex PCR. The table has roughly 1 million clones, under 80% seen once. The specimen sequenced was memory CD4+ T cells sorted from blood. This sample's subset: CD45RA-negative fraction. These receptor sequences come from a man younger than 30 in good health.

For this clone: Different DNA sequences within this sample yield the same CDR3. J is TRBJ1-1 and V is TRBV18; D is perhaps TRBD1 (6 bases). The CDR3 consists of 14 residues. The germline CDR1 and CDR2 sequences are KGHSH and LQKENI. V gave up 3 bases and J gave up 1 base, with 9 bases separating them. In DNA, the CDR3 is TGTGCCAGCTCACCTGGACAGTCGAACACTGAAGCTTTCTTT. Its translation: CASSPGQSNTEAFF.

DNA of the CDR3: TGCGCCAGCAGCTTGGATTCAGGGGCCGGGGAGCTGTTTTTT. The encoded protein is CASSLDSGAGELFF. The genes are TRBV5-1 and TRBJ2-2, with TRBD1 as a possible D gene (6 bases). V lost 0 bases and J 6 bases, leaving 9 bases between the germline ends. There are 14 residues in the CDR3. Looked up from germline, CDR1 is SGHRS and CDR2 is YFSETQ. The full variable domain, rest sourced from reference TRBV5-1 and TRBJ2-2, is KAGVTQTPRYLIKTRGQQVTLSCSPISGHRSVSWYQQTPGQGLQFLFEYFSETQRNKGNFPGRFSGRQFSNSRSEMNVSTLELGDSALYLCASSLDSGAGELFFGEGSRLTVL.

This sequence joins TRBV5-1 and TRBJ2-5, with no clear D. The CDR3 is made up of 13 amino acids. Germline V CDR1 and CDR2: SGHRS, YFSETQ. V lost 4 bases, J lost 0 bases, and 7 bases lay in between. CDR3 protein: CASSPGNQETQYF. CDR3 nucleotide sequence: TGCGCCAGCAGCCCCGGTAACCAAGAGACCCAGTACTTC.

The chain uses TRBV6-6 and TRBJ2-1, with D perhaps TRBD2 (7 bases). V dropped 10 bases and J dropped 4 bases, with 17 bases sitting between them. CDR1 and CDR2 (germline): MNHNY, SVGAGI (reference sequence). The CDR3 is 14 residues long. CDR3: CATRRGPNYNEQFF. CDR3 DNA: TGTGCCACCCGGCGGGGGCCTAATTACAATGAGCAGTTCTTC.

V is TRBV18 and J is TRBJ1-2, with D possibly matching TRBD1 (5 bases). Germline CDR1 is KGHSH and CDR2 is LQKENI. V was pared by 4 bases and J by 8 bases, with 14 bases between. CDR3 size: 13 residues. CDR3 bases: TGTGCCAGCTCACTTCGGGACTCTCCAGGCTACACCTTC. Its translation: CASSLRDSPGYTF.

The J gene is TRBJ2-3, the V gene TRBV29-1; 7 bases agree with TRBD2. The CDR3 is made up of 16 amino acids. Germline V gene lookup returns CDR1 SQVTM and CDR2 ANQGSEA. V trimming: 0 bases; J trimming: 4 bases; junction bases outside the gene matches: 10. This CDR3 is CSVEDRYRGGPDTQYF. CDR3 nucleotide sequence: TGCAGCGTTGAAGATCGGTATCGGGGAGGGCCAGATACGCAGTATTTT.

This clone was detected once. This rearrangement joins TRBV7-9 to TRBJ2-7; TRBD1 matches at 8 bases. V lost 5 bases and J lost 3; bases outside the gene matches: 6. CDR1 and CDR2 (germline): SEHNR, FQNEAQ (reference sequence). CDR3 size: 14 residues. This CDR3 reads CASSIQGGGYEQYF. CDR3 coding DNA: TGTGCCAGCAGCATACAGGGGGGAGGCTACGAGCAGTACTTC.

V gene TRBV6-1 combines with J gene TRBJ1-5; D remains ambiguous. CDR3 length: 14 amino acids. Germline CDR1 reads MNHNS; CDR2 reads SASEGT. V lost 3 bases, J lost 5 bases, and 11 bases lay in between. The CDR3 nucleotides read TGTGCCAGCAGTGAGTCGCGGGGTGATCAGCCCCAGCATTTT. Translating it yields CASSESRGDQPQHF.

A note on this clone: A much more abundant neighbour one base away suggests this may be a read error. This same CDR3 is encoded by further DNA sequences in the sample. The CDR3 nucleotides read TGTGCCAGCAGCCTAGGGGTCTCCTACGAGCAGTACTTC. This sequence encodes CASSLGVSYEQYF. The chain has TRBV7-8 and TRBJ2-7, with a tentative D call TRBD1 (5 bases). This CDR3 is built from 13 residues. Germline CDR1 SGHVS, CDR2 FQNEAQ. V was shortened by 5 bases and J by 0 bases, with 8 bases between the two germline ends.

The chain has TRBV7-9 and TRBJ1-1; the D gene is possibly TRBD1 (5 bases). Germline loops: CDR1 SEHNR, CDR2 FQNEAQ (reference sequence). The CDR3 is 14 amino acids. The ends were cut back, 5 bases at V and 0 bases at J, with 10 bases in the middle. This chain's CDR3 is CASSTDRMNTEAFF. The CDR3 DNA reads TGTGCCAGCAGCACCGACAGAATGAACACTGAAGCTTTCTTT.

The gene calls are TRBV28 and TRBJ1-1, with 9 bases identical to TRBD1. Germline CDR1 MDHEN, CDR2 SYDVKM. Trimming at V came to 6 bases and at J to 2 bases, leaving 7 bases not matched to a gene. CDR3 length: 15 amino acids. The CDR3 protein is CASRSYRGHNTEAFF. CDR3 nucleotides: TGTGCCAGCAGATCCTACAGGGGGCATAACACTGAAGCTTTCTTT.